Listed here are 9 T cell receptor beta chains from one sample, sequenced in a study of Graves' ophthalmopathy and Graves' hyperthyroidism. Beta-chain TCR CDR3 regions were amplified from RNA transcripts. First-round RT-PCR relied on HTBI primers, and a second-round multiplex PCR came next. TCRdb ran MiXCR on the multiplex PCR reads and lists one entry per CDR3 protein. The repertoire holds approximately 700,000 distinct CDR3 sequences, over 40% seen once, with around 3.3% in the top ten. The material sequenced was peripheral blood. The receptors were sampled from an adult man with Graves' ophthalmopathy.

The rearrangement joins TRBV6-5 to TRBJ2-2, with D possibly matching TRBD1 (5 bases). V lost 2 bases and J 4 bases, leaving 8 bases between the germline ends. The CDR3 is 14 residues long. Germline loops: CDR1 MNHEY, CDR2 SVGAGI. CDR3 DNA sequence: TGTGCCAGCAGTTACAGGGGTGGCACCGGGGAGCTGTTTTTT. This sequence encodes CASSYRGGTGELFF.

The chain has TRBV29-1 and TRBJ1-5; 9 bases match TRBD1. The CDR3 spans 14 residues. Trimming at V came to 6 bases and at J to 6 bases, leaving 9 bases not matched to a gene. CDR1 is SQVTM and CDR2 is ANQGSEA in the germline V gene. The CDR3 spells CSVEGQGLSQPQHF. The DNA for the CDR3 is TGCAGCGTAGAGGGACAGGGTCTGAGTCAGCCCCAGCATTTT.

This clonotype showed up many times. The gene calls are TRBV19 and TRBJ1-5; weak D call: TRBD1 (5 bases). The V end was cut by 2 bases, the J end by 11 bases, with 19 bases between. Germline-derived CDR1 and CDR2 are LNHDA and SQIVND (reference sequence). The CDR3 extends over 15 amino acids. The CDR3 DNA follows: TGTGCCAGTAGTATAACCCGGGGACCTATCCCGGCCCAGCATTTT. Translating gives CASSITRGPIPAQHF. Filled out from reference TRBV19 and TRBJ1-5, the complete variable domain reads DGGITQSPKYLFRKEGQNVTLSCEQNLNHDAMYWYRQDPGQGLRLIYYSQIVNDFQKGDIAEGYSVSREKKESFPLTVTSAQKNPTAFYLCASSITRGPIPAQHFGDGTRLSIL.

There are many counts of this clonotype. The rearrangement uses TRBV12-3 or TRBV12-4 and TRBJ1-1, with D hard to call. The CDR3 has 14 residues. Deletions cut 2 bases from V and 4 bases from J, with 11 bases between. The CDR3 region is CASSLKGDGTEAFF. Written as DNA, the CDR3 is TGTGCCAGCAGTTTAAAGGGAGATGGCACTGAAGCTTTCTTT.

The chain recombines TRBV7-9 with TRBJ2-7; 7 bases map to TRBD1. CDR1 SEHNR and CDR2 FQNEAQ come from the germline V gene (reference sequence). Unmatched junction bases numbered 9, after V lost 4 bases and J lost 9 bases. CDR3 length: 13 residues. In nucleotides, the CDR3 is TGTGCCAGCAGCTCCCCGGACAGGTCGGGGCAGTACTTC. It translates to CASSSPDRSGQYF.

As regards this clonotype: A junction end diverges from the germline sequence, so it may reflect a read error. The chain carries TRBV10-3 and TRBJ2-6, with TRBD2 as a possible D gene (5 bases). The germline CDR1 and CDR2 sequences are ENHRY and SYGVKD. The CDR3 sequence is 17 residues long. The CDR3 nucleotides are TGTGCCAGCAGTAAACGAGACTACGGCAGCGGGGCCAACGTCCTGACTTTC. Its protein is CASSKRDYGSGANVLTF.

The gene calls are TRBV4-3 and TRBJ1-2, with D possibly TRBD1 on 6 matching bases. Looked up from germline, CDR1 is LGHNA and CDR2 is YSLEER. V lost 0 bases to trimming and J lost 3 bases, with 20 bases between them. This CDR3 spans 18 amino acids. The CDR3 region has the DNA TGCGCCAGCAGCCAAGATGGGACGGGGGCGATGGTTTACTATGGCTACACCTTC. Protein: CASSQDGTGAMVYYGYTF.

Comment on this clonotype: At one of its ends the junction is not consistent with the germline gene, which may arise from a read error. V gene TRBV7-9 combines with J gene TRBJ1-4; D ambiguous. Per germline, CDR1 SEHNR and CDR2 FQNEAQ (reference sequence). The CDR3 loop spans 12 amino acids. CDR3 amino acids: CASSQDDEELFF. For the CDR3, the DNA is TGCGCCAGCAGCCAAGATGATGAAGAACTGTTTTTT.

In its sample, this clonotype was seen a few times. The V call is TRBV6-5, the J call TRBJ1-1, with 8 bases fitting TRBD1. This CDR3 is 17 amino acids long. CDR1 and CDR2 from the germline V gene are MNHEY and SVGAGI. The trim removed 2 bases at V and 1 base at J, leaving 9 bases unmatched. The CDR3 nucleotides read TGTGCCAGCAGTTACAGGATAGGCGGACAGGGGAACACTGAAGCTTTCTTT. Translation: CASSYRIGGQGNTEAFF.